This T cell receptor beta chain stems from a study of shared clonotypes between healthy human individuals. Concerning this clone itself: Its cognate antigen is unknown.

General study results and limits: Sequencing depth was expected to influence donor clonotype sharing.

Data came from immunoSEQ multiplex PCR; TCRdb stores just in-frame clones and leaves some out. The sample includes millions of clones, about 92% of them seen just once. The sample comprised naive CD4+ T cells sorted from blood. Indicated subset: CD45RA+ positively selected. The TCR comes from a man aged 18 to 30 in good health.

CDR3 sequence: CASSLVGVGAGELFF. The CDR3 DNA follows: TGTGCCAGCAGCTTAGTCGGGGTGGGAGCCGGGGAGCTGTTTTTT. The chain carries TRBV7-3 and TRBJ2-2; the D gene is possibly TRBD2 (5 bases). The CDR3 is made up of 15 amino acids. CDR1 SGHTA and CDR2 FQGTGA come from the germline V gene. Between the trimmed V and J ends, which lost 2 bases and 6 bases, there was a span of 13 bases.